The 19 T cell receptor beta chains below all came from one sample that was sequenced in a study of a mutant IDH1 vaccine in newly diagnosed glioma. Noted time point: week 5, during vaccination. Doses comprised 300 ug of mutant IDH1 20-mer peptide each, plus topical imiquimod. These receptors have no identified antigens. Libraries were prepared by immunoSEQ multiplex PCR; TCRdb keeps only in-frame clonotypes and omits some of them. Of over 50,000 clones in the sample, over 80% were seen once. The starting material was PBMCs, obtained from a glioma patient whose treatment included an IDH1 peptide vaccine. These receptors were taken from a middle-aged woman with glioma.

The chain has TRBV6-5 and TRBJ1-3; 7 bases agree with TRBD1. J gave up 3 bases and V 6 bases, and 8 bases lay outside the gene matches. The CDR3 runs 15 residues. Germline lookup yields CDR1 MNHEY and CDR2 SVGAGI. The CDR3 DNA follows: TGTGCCAGCAGGACTCGAGGGGGCGTTGGAAACACCATATATTTT. This codes for CASRTRGGVGNTIYF.

The chain links TRBV20-1 to TRBJ2-7; maybe TRBD1 (6 bases). V lost 5 bases and J 2 bases, leaving 7 bases between the germline ends. The CDR3 covers 11 residues. In germline, CDR1 is DFQATT, CDR2 SNEGSKA (reference sequence). The CDR3 DNA follows: TGCAGTGCTCGGACAGCCTACGAGCAGTACTTC. It translates to CSARTAYEQYF.

The gene calls are TRBV7-9 and TRBJ2-7; 9 bases line up with TRBD1. The V gene's germline CDR1 is SEHNR and CDR2 FQNEAQ (reference sequence). This CDR3 is built from 14 residues. Unmatched junction bases numbered 5, after V lost 5 bases and J lost 3 bases. Here the CDR3 DNA reads TGTGCCAGCAGCGATAGGACAGGGGACTACGAGCAGTACTTC. Encoded protein: CASSDRTGDYEQYF.

The chain joins TRBV28 to TRBJ1-5, with 9 bases that match TRBD1. The V gene's germline CDR1 is MDHEN and CDR2 SYDVKM. V trimming: 5 bases; J trimming: 5 bases; junction bases outside the gene matches: 7. The CDR3 spans 15 residues. In DNA form, the CDR3 reads TGTGCCAGCAGTGATGGACAGGGGCGCTATCAGCCCCAGCATTTT. Encoded protein: CASSDGQGRYQPQHF. The entire variable domain, with the rest obtained from reference TRBV28 and TRBJ1-5, is as follows: DVKVTQSSRYLVKRTGEKVFLECVQDMDHENMFWYRQDPGLGLRLIYFSYDVKMKEKGDIPEGYSVSREKKERFSLILESASTNQTSMYLCASSDGQGRYQPQHFGDGTRLSIL.

The J gene is TRBJ2-5, the V gene TRBV12-2; whether TRBD2, the table's D call, matches the DNA was not checked. TRBV12-2 is listed as a pseudogene. The CDR3 covers 17 residues. The CDR3 sequence is CASRQGNKRGGQETQYF. Written as DNA, the CDR3 is TGTGCAAGTCGCCAAGGGAATAAGCGGGGGGGCCAAGAGACCCAGTACTTC.

The chain recombines TRBV2 with TRBJ2-1, with D maybe TRBD1 (6 bases). Germline CDR1 is SNHLY and CDR2 is FYNNEI. V was cut by 4 bases and J by 9 bases, with 16 bases left in between. The CDR3 is 14 residues long. Here the CDR3 DNA reads TGTGCCAGCAGTGTCGCAGGGGCGAGGGGTGAGCAGTTCTTC. Protein sequence: CASSVAGARGEQFF.

The chain links TRBV19 to TRBJ1-2; 10 bases agree with TRBD1. This CDR3 comprises 18 residues. Germline V gene data show CDR1 as LNHDA and CDR2 as SQIVND (reference sequence). Trimming at V came to 3 bases and at J to 0 bases, leaving 10 bases not matched to a gene. The CDR3 sequence: CASSIGRQGASSNYGYTF. The CDR3 coding sequence is TGTGCCAGTAGTATCGGACGACAGGGGGCTTCCTCTAACTATGGCTACACCTTC.

This chain links TRBV7-2 with TRBJ1-3, with D perhaps matching TRBD1 (6 bases). The length of the CDR3 is 14 residues. The germline CDR1 and CDR2 sequences are SGHTA and FQGNSA. Trimming shortened V by 5 bases and J by 4 bases, and 12 bases separated the two germline ends. In DNA, the CDR3 is TGTGCCAGCAGCCAGGACAGAAGAGGAAACACCATATATTTT. It is translated as CASSQDRRGNTIYF.

The chain uses TRBV6-1 and TRBJ1-1; 10 bases align to TRBD1. Unmatched junction bases numbered 12, after V lost 4 bases and J lost 4 bases. The germline V gene encodes CDR1 MNHNS and CDR2 SASEGT. CDR3 length: 17 amino acids. CDR3 loop: CASSAAVRDRGPTEAFF. In nucleotides, the CDR3 is TGTGCCAGCAGTGCGGCCGTCCGGGACAGGGGACCCACTGAAGCTTTCTTT.

The J gene is TRBJ1-5, the V gene TRBV28, with a possible D match to TRBD1 (5 bases). V lost 1 base, J lost 3 bases, and 10 bases lay in between. Germline loops: CDR1 MDHEN, CDR2 SYDVKM. This CDR3 region has 15 residues. This CDR3 is CASSLSAGYNQPQHF. The CDR3 DNA reads TGTGCCAGCAGTTTATCCGCAGGGTACAATCAGCCCCAGCATTTT. Filled out from reference TRBV28 and TRBJ1-5, the complete variable domain reads DVKVTQSSRYLVKRTGEKVFLECVQDMDHENMFWYRQDPGLGLRLIYFSYDVKMKEKGDIPEGYSVSREKKERFSLILESASTNQTSMYLCASSLSAGYNQPQHFGDGTRLSIL.

This rearrangement joins TRBV6-5 to TRBJ1-1; D unclear. CDR1 and CDR2 from the germline V gene are MNHEY and SVGAGI. This CDR3 contains 13 residues. Between the trimmed V and J ends, which lost 2 bases and 4 bases, there was a span of 8 bases. The CDR3 loop is CASSYKAGTEAFF. In DNA form, the CDR3 reads TGTGCCAGCAGTTACAAGGCGGGCACTGAAGCTTTCTTT.

V gene TRBV28 combines with J gene TRBJ2-4; D not certain. With 1 base removed from V and 1 base from J, the gap between germline ends came to 5 bases. Per germline, CDR1 MDHEN and CDR2 SYDVKM. The CDR3 spans 14 residues. CDR3 region: CASSLLMAKNIQYF. Written as DNA, the CDR3 is TGTGCCAGCAGTTTATTAATGGCCAAAAACATTCAGTACTTC.

The V gene is TRBV13, the J gene TRBJ2-5; perhaps TRBD1 as D (6 bases). Per germline, CDR1 PRHDT and CDR2 FYEKMQ (reference sequence). V shed 3 bases and J shed 2 bases, with 19 bases lying between them. The CDR3 consists of 17 residues. This chain's CDR3 is CASSFSLGGSRQETQYF. The CDR3 bases are TGTGCCAGCAGCTTTTCTTTAGGGGGATCCCGTCAAGAGACCCAGTACTTC.

This rearrangement joins TRBV4-3 to TRBJ2-2, with D perhaps TRBD2 (5 bases). V was clipped by 4 bases and J by 5 bases, with 11 bases between them. The length of the CDR3 is 14 residues. The germline CDR1 and CDR2 sequences are LGHNA and YSLEER. The CDR3 here is CASSLRGITGELFF. For the CDR3, the DNA is TGCGCCAGCAGCCTAAGAGGGATAACCGGGGAGCTGTTTTTT.

The chain links TRBV5-1 to TRBJ2-1; the match to TRBD2 covers 12 bases. CDR1 is SGHRS and CDR2 is YFSETQ in the germline V gene. CDR3 length equals 15 residues. V dropped 0 bases and J dropped 7; count of bases not matched to a gene: 2. This CDR3 is CASSLVTSGGNEQFF. For the CDR3, the DNA is TGCGCCAGCAGCTTGGTCACTAGCGGGGGGAATGAGCAGTTCTTC.

This chain uses TRBV20-1 with TRBJ1-1; D call uncertain. CDR1 DFQATT and CDR2 SNEGSKA come from the germline V gene (reference sequence). V gave up 2 bases and J gave up 4 bases, with 2 bases separating them. The CDR3 length is 10 residues. CDR3: CSARFTEAFF. CDR3 nucleotides: TGCAGTGCTAGATTCACTGAAGCTTTCTTT.

The rearrangement uses TRBV14 and TRBJ2-2, with a weak D call TRBD1 (6 bases). Germline values: CDR1 SGHDN, CDR2 FVKESK. The CDR3 is made up of 13 amino acids. The V gene lost 2 bases and the J gene lost 5 bases, with 6 bases spanning the gap. The CDR3 DNA is TGTGCCAGCAGCCAAAGGGGGACCGGGGAGCTGTTTTTT. Translation: CASSQRGTGELFF.

The rearrangement links TRBV6-4 to TRBJ2-3, with 12 bases identical to TRBD2. Germline CDR1 is MRHNA and CDR2 is SNTAGT. Trimming at V came to 2 bases and at J to 2 bases, leaving 5 bases not matched to a gene. The CDR3 is made up of 17 amino acids. The CDR3 sequence: CASSDLGLAGHTDTQYF. Here the CDR3 DNA reads TGTGCCAGCAGTGACCTTGGACTAGCGGGGCACACAGATACGCAGTATTTT.

The CDR3 sequence: CSVGRDKNIQYF. In DNA, the CDR3 is TGCAGCGTTGGCAGGGACAAAAACATTCAGTACTTC. The chain uses TRBV29-1 and TRBJ2-4; possible D gene TRBD1, 5 bases. V was shortened by 4 bases and J by 3 bases, with 7 bases between the two germline ends. Germline V gene lookup returns CDR1 SQVTM and CDR2 ANQGSEA. The CDR3 consists of 12 residues.